This T cell receptor beta chain was profiled in a study of blood T cell repertoires in COVID-19. Repertoires were generated with immunoSEQ multiplex PCR, while TCRdb's copy carries only in-frame clones and drops some. The table lists approximately 300,000 clones, around 92% of them singletons, with about 6% in the top ten. Germline lookup yields CDR1 SGDLS and CDR2 YYNGEE. This CDR3 has 15 residues. The ends were cut back, 3 bases at V and 2 bases at J, with 12 bases in the middle. This chain uses TRBV9 with TRBJ1-3; no reliable D call. The clonotype comes from a young man who had recovered from COVID-19. The material sequenced was peripheral blood. CDR3 protein: CASSGYIGTGNTIYF. The CDR3 bases are TGTGCCAGCAGCGGATATATCGGTACTGGAAACACCATATATTTT.